A selection of T cell receptor beta chains follows, all from one sample in a study of cytomegalovirus exposure and HLA in healthy donors. The repertoire was sequenced with immunoSEQ multiplex PCR; TCRdb's copy has only in-frame clones and lacks some. Among approximately 280,000 clones, over 75% were seen once, and the ten largest hold 0.92%. The sample comprised PBMCs. The receptors shown here come from a woman between 18 and 30 years old in good health and CMV-seronegative. The CDR3 runs from the conserved cysteine through the conserved F or W. A D gene is named only where the DNA matches it firmly. Not all rows give a size; the values are once, few, many and, for expanded clones, a class.

size,V,D,length,J,DNA,CDR3
-,TRBV29-1,-,13,TRBJ2-3,TGCAGCGTTGTGGGCAGACAAACAGATACGCAGTATTTT,CSVVGRQTDTQYF
-,TRBV6-4,-,14,TRBJ1-2,TGTGCCAGCAGCCCACAGGAGGGACCTTATGGCTACACCTTC,CASSPQEGPYGYTF
-,TRBV30,-,11,TRBJ1-2,TGTGGTCTGGGGGCGACGGGTGGCTACACCTTC,CGLGATGGYTF
-,TRBV11-2,-,15,TRBJ2-7,TGTGCCAGCAGCCCACATGCGGGAACCCACTACGAGCAGTACTTC,CASSPHAGTHYEQYF
-,TRBV6-1,TRBD1,14,TRBJ2-7,TGTGCCAGCAGGCATACGGACAGGATCTACGAGCAGTACTTC,CASRHTDRIYEQYF
-,TRBV14,-,14,TRBJ2-5,TGTGCCAGCAGCCAACGCCACAGCCAAGAGACCCAGTACTTC,CASSQRHSQETQYF
-,TRBV7-2,TRBD1,15,TRBJ1-2,TGTGCCAGCAGCTTAGAGATGTCGACAGGGGTTGGCTACACCTTC,CASSLEMSTGVGYTF
-,TRBV7-7,-,11,TRBJ2-5,TGTGCTAGCAGCCCCGTCGGGGACCAGTACTTC,CASSPVGDQYF
-,TRBV12-5,TRBD1,14,TRBJ1-1,TGTGCTAGTGGTTTGGGGACAGGGAACACTGAAGCTTTCTTT,CASGLGTGNTEAFF
few,TRBV6-5,TRBD1,14,TRBJ1-5,TGTGCCAGCAGAACAGGGGGCGTGCAACAGCCCCAGCATTTT,CASRTGGVQQPQHF
-,TRBV9,-,12,TRBJ2-1,TGTGCCAGCAGCGTAGGAGGGTATGAGCAGTTCTTC,CASSVGGYEQFF
-,TRBV2,-,16,TRBJ1-4,TGTGCCAGCAGACATCGAGCAGGGGTTCGGAGTGAAAAACTGTTTTTT,CASRHRAGVRSEKLFF
-,TRBV9,-,16,TRBJ2-7,TGTGCCAGCAGCGCGGGATCCCGGGTAGCCGTCTCCGAGCAGTACTTC,CASSAGSRVAVSEQYF
few,TRBV9,TRBD2,17,TRBJ2-3,TGTGCCAGCAGCGCCTTTGTACTAGCGGGATTGTCAGATACGCAGTATTTT,CASSAFVLAGLSDTQYF
-,TRBV6-1,-,13,TRBJ2-5,TGTGCCAGCAGTGAAAGGAGCGTGGAGACCCAGTACTTC,CASSERSVETQYF
-,TRBV5-6,TRBD1,15,TRBJ1-2,TGTGCCAGCAGCTTGGCATTACAGGGGAACTATGGCTACACCTTC,CASSLALQGNYGYTF
-,TRBV28,-,14,TRBJ1-6,TGTGCCAGCAGCCCTCATACCGTTAGTTCACCCCTCCACTTT,CASSPHTVSSPLHF
-,TRBV25-1,TRBD1,14,TRBJ2-7,TGTGCCAGCAGTGAAGGGGACAGGGGGCACGAGCAGTACTTC,CASSEGDRGHEQYF
-,TRBV27,TRBD1,15,TRBJ1-6,TGTGCCAGCACTGGGACAGGGAACGGCCATTCACCCCTCCACTTT,CASTGTGNGHSPLHF
few,TRBV11-3,TRBD1,13,TRBJ2-2,TGTGCCAGCAGCTGGACAGGGGCCGGGGAGCTGTTTTTT,CASSWTGAGELFF
-,TRBV7-2,TRBD2,17,TRBJ2-7,TGTGCCAGCAGCTTAGCCAGTCCTAGCGGTTCAGTCTACGAGCAGTACTTC,CASSLASPSGSVYEQYF
once,TRBV27,-,14,TRBJ1-3,TGTGCCAGCAGCGCCTTTAGCTCTGGAAACACCATATATTTT,CASSAFSSGNTIYF
-,TRBV11-1,-,13,TRBJ2-5,TGTGCCAGCAGCGGGAGAAACCAAGAGACCCAGTACTTC,CASSGRNQETQYF
once,TRBV4-1,-,13,TRBJ2-1,TGCGCCAGCAGCAATACCAGACAGGACGGTTGGTTCTTC,CASSNTRQDGWFF
-,TRBV27,TRBD1,17,TRBJ1-1,TGTGCCAGCACCTTCCACCTAGGGGACAGACTGAACACTGAAGCTTTCTTT,CASTFHLGDRLNTEAFF
-,TRBV18,-,12,TRBJ2-7,TGTGCCAGCCACGACTCTAAATACGAGCAGTACTTC,CASHDSKYEQYF
-,TRBV4-1,-,17,TRBJ2-2,TGCGCCAGCAGCCAAGATCTCGGCGGGCTAGCCAACGGGGAGCTGTTTTTT,CASSQDLGGLANGELFF
-,TRBV6-5,-,11,TRBJ2-3,TGTGCCAGCAGCCATGCAGATACGCAGTATTTT,CASSHADTQYF
-,TRBV4-3,TRBD2,14,TRBJ2-7,TGCGCCAGCAGTGCTAGCGGTAAACCCGGCGAGCAGTACTTC,CASSASGKPGEQYF
once,TRBV28,TRBD1,14,TRBJ2-5,TGTGCCAGCAGTTCAGGGGGTACTCGAGAGACCCAGTACTTC,CASSSGGTRETQYF
-,TRBV5-1,TRBD2,20,TRBJ2-1,TGCGCCAGCAGCTTGCGAGGACTAGCGGGAGGGCCCTTAACCTACAATGAGCAGTTCTTC,CASSLRGLAGGPLTYNEQFF
-,TRBV28,TRBD1,15,TRBJ1-2,TGTGCCAGCAGTATAGGGACAGGGGTTCGAGATGGCTACACCTTC,CASSIGTGVRDGYTF
-,TRBV2,-,12,TRBJ2-7,TGTGCCAGCACGACAAAGAACTACGAGCAGTACTTC,CASTTKNYEQYF
-,TRBV9,TRBD2,17,TRBJ2-1,TGTGCCAGCAGCCCACGATCGACTAGCGGAAACTACAATGAGCAGTTCTTC,CASSPRSTSGNYNEQFF
-,TRBV5-4,-,14,TRBJ2-7,TGTGCCAGCAGCTTAAGGAGCGGAGCCTACGAGCAGTACTTC,CASSLRSGAYEQYF
-,TRBV4-1,TRBD2,18,TRBJ2-1,TGCGCCAGCAGCCCCCTTATTCTAGCGGGAGGGGATCCGGATGAGCAGTTCTTC,CASSPLILAGGDPDEQFF
-,TRBV9,-,14,TRBJ2-5,TGTGCCAGCAGCCCCCAGACCAAAGCGGAGACCCAGTACTTC,CASSPQTKAETQYF
-,TRBV9,TRBD1,14,TRBJ2-1,TGTGCCAGCAGCCCTCGTCAGGGGGCTCATGAGCAGTTCTTC,CASSPRQGAHEQFF
few,TRBV30,-,14,TRBJ1-1,TGTGCCTGGAGTGTGGGGCAGGGGAACACTGAAGCTTTCTTT,CAWSVGQGNTEAFF
-,TRBV9,-,15,TRBJ2-4,TGTGCCAGCACTCGTCCCAGGGATACCAAAAACATTCAGTACTTC,CASTRPRDTKNIQYF
-,TRBV9,TRBD1,15,TRBJ2-2,TGTGCCAGCAGCGTAGTTTCAGGGGGCACCGGGGAGCTGTTTTTT,CASSVVSGGTGELFF
-,TRBV28,TRBD1,12,TRBJ2-7,TGTGCCAGCAGTGTCACAGGGGCCGCTCAGTACTTC,CASSVTGAAQYF
-,TRBV6-5,TRBD2,15,TRBJ2-3,TGTGCCAGCAGTTACGGACTAGCGGGAGGGGTTACGCAGTATTTT,CASSYGLAGGVTQYF
-,TRBV5-1,-,15,TRBJ2-1,TGCGCCAGCAGCTTGGTAGCAGGGGATGGCAATGAGCAGTTCTTC,CASSLVAGDGNEQFF
-,TRBV28,-,12,TRBJ1-2,TGTGCCAGCAGGGGCAGGGTCTATGGCTACACCTTC,CASRGRVYGYTF
few,TRBV29-1,-,11,TRBJ1-3,TGCAGCGCTCGTATTGGAAACACCATATATTTT,CSARIGNTIYF
-,TRBV19,-,15,TRBJ2-7,TGTGCCAGTACCCCCCCCGGGGGGCCCTCCTACGAGCAGTACTTC,CASTPPGGPSYEQYF
-,TRBV4-2,TRBD2,15,TRBJ2-1,TGTGCCAGCAGCCAAGTTTCTAGCGGCGGGAATGAGCAGTTCTTC,CASSQVSSGGNEQFF
-,TRBV5-6,TRBD2,19,TRBJ2-2,TGTGCCAGCAGCTTGTTGACTAGCGGGAGCCGGTCATTAGCCGGGGAGCTGTTTTTT,CASSLLTSGSRSLAGELFF
-,TRBV5-1,-,13,TRBJ2-3,TGCGCCAGCAGCTTGGCTAGCACAGATACGCAGTATTTT,CASSLASTDTQYF
-,TRBV27,-,15,TRBJ1-5,TGTGCCAGCAGTCCTTCATCGGGGTGGTCTCAGCCCCAGCATTTT,CASSPSSGWSQPQHF
-,TRBV6-5,-,16,TRBJ2-3,TGTGCCAGCAGTTACTCCGGACTATTTTCTACAGATACGCAGTATTTT,CASSYSGLFSTDTQYF
-,TRBV7-2,TRBD2,16,TRBJ2-7,TGTGCCAGCAGGCGAAGACTAGCGGGAACCTCCTACGAGCAGTACTTC,CASRRRLAGTSYEQYF